Reported below is one TCR beta chain. There are 14 residues in the CDR3. The V and J ends lost 2 bases and 5 bases, in that order; junction bases with no gene match: 4. The germline V gene encodes CDR1 KGHSH and CDR2 LQKENI. Methods used by the authors: Reference gene primers were amplified, and this amplification served to estimate nucleated cell counts. Here immunoSEQ multiplex PCR was the method, and the copy in TCRdb shows in-frame clones only, minus some. Clone size and the V and J calls come from that table; the DNA yielded D and trimming. The sample holds tens of thousands of clones; about 91% are singletons and the top ten take roughly 28%. This sample was taken from a study of blood T cell repertoires in COVID-19.

The sample taken for sequencing was peripheral blood. This chain uses TRBV18 with TRBJ2-7; 9 bases are shared with TRBD2. The TCR originated in a man older than 75 with acute or convalescent COVID-19. CDR3 loop: CASSPLAGEDEQYF. CDR3 DNA: TGTGCCAGCTCACCATTAGCGGGAGAGGACGAGCAGTACTTC.